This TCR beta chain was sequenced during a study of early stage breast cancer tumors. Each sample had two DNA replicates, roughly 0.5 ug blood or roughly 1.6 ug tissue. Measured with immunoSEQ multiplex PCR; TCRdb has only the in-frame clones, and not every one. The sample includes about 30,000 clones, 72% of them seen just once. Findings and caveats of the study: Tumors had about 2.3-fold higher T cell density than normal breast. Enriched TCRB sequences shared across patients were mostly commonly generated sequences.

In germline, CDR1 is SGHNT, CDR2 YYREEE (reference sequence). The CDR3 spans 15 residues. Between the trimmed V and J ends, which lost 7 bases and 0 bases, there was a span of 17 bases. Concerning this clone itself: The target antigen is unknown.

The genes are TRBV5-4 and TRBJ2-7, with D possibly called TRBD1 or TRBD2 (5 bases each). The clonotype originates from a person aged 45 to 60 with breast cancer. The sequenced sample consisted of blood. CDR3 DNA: TGTGCCAGCTCAGGGACGGGTTCAAGCTCCTACGAGCAGTACTTC. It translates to CASSGTGSSSYEQYF.